This T cell receptor (beta chain) comes out of a study of identical twins. The cDNA had a unique molecular identifier and a template-switch universal primer site. TCRdb passed the 5' RACE reads through MiXCR, listing each CDR3 protein once. The repertoire consists of about 280,000 distinct CDR3 sequences, with around 8.8% occurring once and the leading ten covering 2% to 2.5%. Whole-study findings and limits: The conclusions drew on cross-sectional statistical analysis instead of tracking the same donors.

The CDR3 is 13 residues long. CDR1 and CDR2 from the germline V gene are ENHRY and SYGVKD. The germline V and J ends were trimmed by 10 bases and 2 bases, with 14 bases remaining between them. In regard to this clonotype: Its antigen is as yet unknown.

The same data also contributed to another study, on yellow fever vaccine responses in identical twins.

This TCR was sampled from a woman younger than 30 in good health. Sequenced input: memory (CD45RO+) T cells sorted from blood. The chain joins TRBV10-3 to TRBJ1-2, with TRBD1 as a possible D gene (5 bases). The CDR3 region has the DNA TGTGCCACTACCAGGGTTTTAAACTATGGCTACACCTTC. Its protein product is CATTRVLNYGYTF.